A selection of T cell receptor beta chains follows, all from one sample in a study of CD8+CD57+ T cells in acquired aplastic anemia. TCRdb itself ran the reads through MiXCR, one entry per CDR3 protein. The sample consists of 150,000 to 200,000 distinct CDR3 sequences, roughly 47% of them appearing once. The sample comprised sorted CD4+, CD8+, or CD8+CD57+ T cells (not recorded which) from PBMCs. These receptors were collected from a human donor in good health. Both conserved end residues are trimmed from each CDR3.

cdr3_length v_call cdr3_aa
9 TRBV19 ASSDSYEQY
17 TRBV20-1 SARDPGLSWGQKYNEQF
15 TRBV11-2 ASSSNYRLMNTGELF
17 TRBV7-3 ASSLSPGQGDSGANVLT
14 TRBV10-3 AISGLTGTAGGAQY
11 TRBV3-1 ASSRQGEDIQY
14 TRBV28 ASSTAELKHSYEQY
8 TRBV20-1 SAALDTQY
12 TRBV7-2 ASGGTDVTQPQH
13 TRBV6-1 ASSEMGHGSEGQY
14 TRBV24-1 ATSDGGGASNQPQH
13 TRBV6-2/TRBV6-3 ATHPRGGGNQPQH
16 TRBV11-2 ASSPTQGRQATNYGYT
11 TRBV7-3 ASSLRMRETQY
13 TRBV20-1 SAPPAGANYNEQF
10 TRBV29-1 SGTRGDYGYT
13 TRBV25-1 ASSTREAGGETQY
13 TRBV2 ASSEARTANSPLH
11 TRBV6-1 ASSDGGSYGYT
11 TRBV12-3/TRBV12-4 ASRLLDGGEQF
15 TRBV28 ASSFPGTSGRIYEQF
13 TRBV20-1 SGVSGTSGTYEQY
11 TRBV10-3 AISGTGGGTQY
13 TRBV9 ASSDRGTSGNTIY
13 TRBV10-3 AISVGGPGANVLT
12 TRBV18 ASSPPSQLYEQY
16 TRBV4-3 ASSQEWAGSSYNSPLH
12 TRBV28 ASSWGLPNQPQH
15 TRBV10-3 AISETTRTGGKETQY
12 TRBV10-3 AIRSGQGISEAF
12 TRBV5-6 ASSLGERNYGYT
9 TRBV7-9 ASSLQAEAF
12 TRBV12-3/TRBV12-4 ASRPAQSSYEQY
11 TRBV20-1 SADSDFDNEQF
12 TRBV5-1 ASSLAQGGNEQY
9 TRBV6-1 ASSRGNEQF
17 TRBV7-1 ASSSVAGGLIFGDYGYT
12 TRBV9 ASSPPTSTETQY
12 TRBV19 ASTPTQSHYGYT
14 TRBV3-1 ASSPGTGGMNTEAF
9 TRBV6-6 ASSRADTQY
14 TRBV7-6 ASSLAVGDRGETQY
13 TRBV7-9 ASSLVSGTVGEQF
11 TRBV9 ASSPTQGTEQF
10 TRBV2 ASSYFIYEQY
12 TRBV10-3 AISEAGSREKLF